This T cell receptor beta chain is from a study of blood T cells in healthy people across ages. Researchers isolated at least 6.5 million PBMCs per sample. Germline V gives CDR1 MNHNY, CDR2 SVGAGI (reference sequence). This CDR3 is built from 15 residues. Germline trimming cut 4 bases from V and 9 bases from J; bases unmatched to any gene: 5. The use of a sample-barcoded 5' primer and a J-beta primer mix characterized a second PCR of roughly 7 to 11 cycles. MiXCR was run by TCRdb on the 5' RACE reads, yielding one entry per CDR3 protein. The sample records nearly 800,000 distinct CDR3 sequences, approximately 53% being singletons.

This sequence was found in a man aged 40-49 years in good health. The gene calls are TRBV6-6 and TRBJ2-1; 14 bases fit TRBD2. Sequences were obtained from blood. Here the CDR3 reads CASSWGLAGEVEQFF. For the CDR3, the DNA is TGTGCCAGCAGTTGGGGACTAGCGGGAGAAGTTGAGCAGTTCTTC.